This record concerns one T cell receptor (beta chain) sequence. This entry is derived from a study of T cell responses to AZD1222 COVID-19 vaccine. Timing groups of about 4 and about 12 weeks for second doses were pooled. Clones were sequenced by immunoSEQ multiplex PCR, and TCRdb holds only the in-frame ones, with some missing. Among 79,000 or so clones listed, roughly 89% were seen once. The CDR3 has 12 residues. The germline V and J ends were trimmed by 2 bases and 8 bases, with 9 bases remaining between them. CDR1 and CDR2 from the germline V gene are MNHNS and SASEGT. The rearrangement links TRBV6-1 to TRBJ1-1; D is unresolved. This TCR was recovered from an adult who received the AZD1222 COVID-19 vaccine. Sequences were derived from peripheral blood, sampled 28 days after the second AZD1222 dose. The CDR3 DNA sequence: TGTGCCAGCAGTGAAAGCTTCGGAGAAGCTTTCTTT. Translating gives CASSESFGEAFF.